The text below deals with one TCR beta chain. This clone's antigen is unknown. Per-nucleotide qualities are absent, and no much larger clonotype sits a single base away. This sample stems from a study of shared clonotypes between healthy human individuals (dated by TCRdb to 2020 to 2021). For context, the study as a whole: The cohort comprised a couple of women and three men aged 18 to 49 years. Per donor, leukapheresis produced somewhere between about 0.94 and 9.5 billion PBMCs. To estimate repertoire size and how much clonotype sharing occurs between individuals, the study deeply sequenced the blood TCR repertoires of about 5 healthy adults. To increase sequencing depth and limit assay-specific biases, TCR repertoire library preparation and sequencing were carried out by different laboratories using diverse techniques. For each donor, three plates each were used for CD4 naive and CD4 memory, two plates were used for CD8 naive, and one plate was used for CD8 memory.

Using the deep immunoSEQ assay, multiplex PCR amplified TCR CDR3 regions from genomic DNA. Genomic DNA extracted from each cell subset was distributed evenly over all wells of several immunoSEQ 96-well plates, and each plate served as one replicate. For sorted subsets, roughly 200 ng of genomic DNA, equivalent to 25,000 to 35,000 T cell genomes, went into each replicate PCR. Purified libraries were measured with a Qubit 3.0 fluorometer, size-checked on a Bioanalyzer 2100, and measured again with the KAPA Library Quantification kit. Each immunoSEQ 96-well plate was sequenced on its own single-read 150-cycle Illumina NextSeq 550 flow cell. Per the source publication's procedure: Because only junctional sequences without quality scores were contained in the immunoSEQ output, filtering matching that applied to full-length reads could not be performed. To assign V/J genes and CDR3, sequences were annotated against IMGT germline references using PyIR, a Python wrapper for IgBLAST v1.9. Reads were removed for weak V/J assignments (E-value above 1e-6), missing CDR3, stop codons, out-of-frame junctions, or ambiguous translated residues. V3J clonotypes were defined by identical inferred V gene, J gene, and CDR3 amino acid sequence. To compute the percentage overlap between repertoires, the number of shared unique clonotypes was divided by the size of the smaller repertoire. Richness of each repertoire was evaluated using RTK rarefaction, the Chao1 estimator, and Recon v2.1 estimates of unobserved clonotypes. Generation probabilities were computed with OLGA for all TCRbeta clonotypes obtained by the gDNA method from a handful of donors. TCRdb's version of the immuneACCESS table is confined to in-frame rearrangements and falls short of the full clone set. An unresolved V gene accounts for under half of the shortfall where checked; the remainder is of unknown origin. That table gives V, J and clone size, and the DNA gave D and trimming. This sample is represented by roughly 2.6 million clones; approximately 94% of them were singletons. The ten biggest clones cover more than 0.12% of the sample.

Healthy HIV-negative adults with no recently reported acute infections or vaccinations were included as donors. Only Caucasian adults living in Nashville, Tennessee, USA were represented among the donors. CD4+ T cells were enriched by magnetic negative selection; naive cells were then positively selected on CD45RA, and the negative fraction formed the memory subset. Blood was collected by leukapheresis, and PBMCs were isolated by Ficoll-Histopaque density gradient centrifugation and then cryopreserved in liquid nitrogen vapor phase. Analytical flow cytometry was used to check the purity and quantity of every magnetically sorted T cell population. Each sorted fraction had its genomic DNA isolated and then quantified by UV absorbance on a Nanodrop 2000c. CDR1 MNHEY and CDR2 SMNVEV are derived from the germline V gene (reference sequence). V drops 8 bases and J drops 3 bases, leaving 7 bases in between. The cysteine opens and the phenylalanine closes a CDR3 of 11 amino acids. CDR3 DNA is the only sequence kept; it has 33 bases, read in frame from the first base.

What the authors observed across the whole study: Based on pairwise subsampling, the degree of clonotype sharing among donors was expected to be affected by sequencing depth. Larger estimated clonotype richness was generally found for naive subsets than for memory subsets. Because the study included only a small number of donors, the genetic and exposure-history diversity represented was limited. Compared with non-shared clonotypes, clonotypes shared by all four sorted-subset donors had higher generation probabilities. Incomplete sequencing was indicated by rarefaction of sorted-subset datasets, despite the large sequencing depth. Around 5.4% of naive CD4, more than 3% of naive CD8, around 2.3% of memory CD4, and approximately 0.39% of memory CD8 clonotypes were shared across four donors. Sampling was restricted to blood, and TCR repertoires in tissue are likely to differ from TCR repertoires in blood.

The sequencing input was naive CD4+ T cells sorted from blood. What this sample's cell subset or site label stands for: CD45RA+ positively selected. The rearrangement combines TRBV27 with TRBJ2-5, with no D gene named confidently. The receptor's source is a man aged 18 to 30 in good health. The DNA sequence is TGTGCCAGCCCCACCGAAGAGACCCAGTACTTC. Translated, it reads CASPTEETQYF.